Listed below are T cell receptor beta chains from one sample, sequenced in a study of Graves' ophthalmopathy and Graves' hyperthyroidism. One entry per CDR3 protein, called by TCRdb with MiXCR from the multiplex PCR reads. The table has approximately 1.2 million distinct CDR3 sequences, around a third seen once. Sample: peripheral blood or thyroid tissue (not recorded which). Every receptor here comes from an adult man with Graves' hyperthyroidism. The CDR3 runs from the conserved cysteine through the conserved F or W. The D gene is left open where the match is weak. The size field is filled for only some rows; it gives once, few, many or a size class.

13	once	TRBV29-1	TRBJ1-2	TRBD1	TGCAGCGTCGATGGGGCAGGGGGCGCTGGCTACACCTTC	CSVDGAGGAGYTF
13	many	TRBV24-1	TRBJ2-7	-	TGTGCCACCAGCAAAACGGGGGCCTACGAGCAGTACTTC	CATSKTGAYEQYF
15	once	TRBV7-8	TRBJ2-1	TRBD1	TGTGCCAGCAGCTTCCGGGACAGGGGTGTCAATGAGCAGTTCTTC	CASSFRDRGVNEQFF
13	-	TRBV10-3	TRBJ2-7	-	TGTGCCATCAGTGATGAAGACAATAACGAGCAGTACTTC	CAISDEDNNEQYF
16	once	TRBV7-9	TRBJ2-7	TRBD2	TGTGCCAGCAGTCCACTAGCGGGAGGTGGATTCTACGAGCAGTACTTC	CASSPLAGGGFYEQYF
11	-	TRBV7-2	TRBJ2-5	-	TGTGCCAGCTCTCATGTGGGGACCCAGTACTTC	CASSHVGTQYF
13	many	TRBV7-2	TRBJ2-5	-	TGTGCCAGCAGCCATAGACAGACAGAGACCCAGTACTTC	CASSHRQTETQYF
13	many	TRBV5-1	TRBJ2-5	-	TGCGCCAGCAGCTTCAGGGTTGGGGAGACCCAGTACTTC	CASSFRVGETQYF
13	few	TRBV12-3/TRBV12-4	TRBJ1-5	-	TGTGGAAGCGGGTTCTTTAGCAATCAGCCCCAGCATTTT	CGSGFFSNQPQHF
13	many	TRBV19	TRBJ1-2	-	TGTGCCAGTAGTACCGACCCAATGTTTGGCTACACCTTC	CASSTDPMFGYTF
14	few	TRBV10-2	TRBJ1-1	-	TGCGCCAGCAGTGAGGACGGCATGAACGGCGAAGCTTTCTTT	CASSEDGMNGEAFF
14	few	TRBV7-2	TRBJ1-4	TRBD1	TGTGCCAGCAGCTTCCTCCGGGACAGTGAAAAACTGTTTTTT	CASSFLRDSEKLFF
14	many	TRBV2	TRBJ2-5	TRBD1	TGTGCCAGCAGTGTTGGACAGGGGAGGGAGACCCAGTACTTC	CASSVGQGRETQYF
17	many	TRBV2	TRBJ1-5	TRBD1	TGTGCCAGCACTTCGAGCCGGGACAGGGTGGCTTATCAGCCCCAGCATTTT	CASTSSRDRVAYQPQHF
15	once	TRBV7-2	TRBJ1-5	-	TGTGCCAGCAGTAAGGACTGGGGGGCTAATCAGCCCCAGCATTTT	CASSKDWGANQPQHF
14	-	TRBV5-1	TRBJ1-4	TRBD1	TGCGCCAGCAGGGGGACAGCTTCAAATGAAAAACTGTTTTTT	CASRGTASNEKLFF
14	-	TRBV20-1	TRBJ1-1	-	TGCAGTGAGCCAAAGAATGGAATGAACACTGAAGCTTTCTTT	CSEPKNGMNTEAFF
18	-	TRBV10-3	TRBJ2-5	TRBD2	TGTGCCATCAGTGAGTCCCCCGGGTTAGCGGGCGCTAAAGAGACCCAGTACTTC	CAISESPGLAGAKETQYF
16	-	TRBV4-2	TRBJ2-7	TRBD2	TGTGCCAGCAGCCACCGGTTGGATAGCGGGAGCTACGAGCAGTACTTC	CASSHRLDSGSYEQYF
16	-	TRBV7-7	TRBJ2-5	-	TGTGCCAGCAGCTCAACAGCCGGTCCTCAGGGGGAGACCCAGTACTTC	CASSSTAGPQGETQYF
16	many	TRBV9	TRBJ1-1	TRBD1	TGTGCCAGCAGCGTGACAGGGACCGAAGCGAACACTGAAGCTTTCTTT	CASSVTGTEANTEAFF
16	few	TRBV24-1	TRBJ2-7	-	TGTGCCACCAGTAGTATCAGCCGGGACTCTTACTACGAGCAGTACTTC	CATSSISRDSYYEQYF
13	many	TRBV6-5	TRBJ2-7	-	TGTGCCAGCAGCCCCAACAGGGCCTACGAGCAGTACTTC	CASSPNRAYEQYF
13	many	TRBV7-6	TRBJ2-7	TRBD2	TGTGCCAGCAAAGCGGGAGGGCCGGGGGAGCAGTACTTC	CASKAGGPGEQYF
15	-	TRBV10-3	TRBJ1-2	TRBD1	TGTGCCAGCAGTGAAGCTCCGGGACAGTACTATGGCCACACCTTC	CASSEAPGQYYGHTF
13	once	TRBV29-1	TRBJ2-2	-	TGCAGCGTTGGAGCCTCGAACACCGGGGAGCTGTTTTTT	CSVGASNTGELFF
15	many	TRBV25-1	TRBJ2-2	TRBD1	TGTGCCAGCAGGGCCGGGACAGGGTGGACCGGGGAGCTGTTTTTT	CASRAGTGWTGELFF
15	many	TRBV9	TRBJ1-1	TRBD1	TGTGCCAGCAGCGCGGGAACAGGGGCGAGGCCTGAAGCTTTCTTT	CASSAGTGARPEAFF
15	many	TRBV11-2	TRBJ2-2	-	TGTGCCGGACAAGGTTCTCTCGCGAACACCGGGGAGCTGTTTTTT	CAGQGSLANTGELFF
14	many	TRBV20-1	TRBJ2-7	TRBD2	TGCAGTGCTCGGAGGACTAGCGGGGGGTACGAGCAGTACTTC	CSARRTSGGYEQYF
12	many	TRBV6-4	TRBJ1-1	-	TGTGCCACCTACAAGGGGAAGACTGAAGCTTTCTTT	CATYKGKTEAFF
13	-	TRBV20-1	TRBJ1-1	-	TGCAGTGCTAGGAGTACAGAGGACACTGAAGCTTTCTTT	CSARSTEDTEAFF
15	-	TRBV6-6	TRBJ1-5	-	TGTGCCAGCAGTTACTCAGGGGTCAGCAATCAGCCCCAGCATTTT	CASSYSGVSNQPQHF
16	-	TRBV7-2	TRBJ2-7	-	TGTGCCAGCAGAAGCCCCGGCCAGGGATCCGCCTACGAGCAGTACTTC	CASRSPGQGSAYEQYF
15	many	TRBV15	TRBJ2-7	-	TGTGCCACCAGCCAGTCGAATCGACGCTCCTACGAGCAGTACTTC	CATSQSNRRSYEQYF
13	many	TRBV2	TRBJ1-4	-	TGTGCCAGCAGTAACAGGGAACGGGAAAAACTGTTTTTT	CASSNREREKLFF
15	-	TRBV7-7	TRBJ2-5	-	TGTGCCAGCAGCTTAGCGACGGCCGGACGGGAGACCCAGTACTTC	CASSLATAGRETQYF
16	few	TRBV6-6	TRBJ2-7	TRBD2	TGTGCCAGCAGTCCCTGGACTAGCGGGAGTGGCTACGAGCAGTACTTC	CASSPWTSGSGYEQYF
15	-	TRBV12-5	TRBJ2-5	TRBD1	TGTGCTAGTGCCACCGACAGGGATCTTCGAGAGACCCAGTACTTC	CASATDRDLRETQYF
16	few	TRBV9	TRBJ2-5	TRBD2	TGTGCCAGCAGCGTAGCTTCCGCGGGGGGGCAAGAGACCCAGTACTTC	CASSVASAGGQETQYF
15	many	TRBV5-1	TRBJ2-7	-	TGCGCCAGCAGCTTGGCTTTTGGGAATCCCTACGAGCAGTACTTC	CASSLAFGNPYEQYF
17	-	TRBV7-4	TRBJ2-5	TRBD2	TGTGCCAGCAGGGACATAAGGACAGCGGGGGGGCAAGAGACCCAGTACTTC	CASRDIRTAGGQETQYF
12	-	TRBV29-1	TRBJ2-7	TRBD2	TGCAGCGCAGGGACTAGCGGCACAGAGCAGTACTTC	CSAGTSGTEQYF